One and the same sample provided the 28 T cell receptor beta chains below, sequenced in a study of blood T cell repertoires in COVID-19. TCRdb's table, derived via immunoSEQ multiplex PCR, lists solely in-frame clones and lacks some. The repertoire consists of hundreds of thousands of clones, with approximately 90% occurring once and the leading ten covering over 0.2%. The sequenced sample was peripheral blood. The receptor source for this set is a woman under 30 with acute or convalescent COVID-19.

The chain links TRBV9 to TRBJ1-2; no reliable D call. The CDR3 sequence is 15 residues long. V was trimmed by 0 bases and J by 0 bases, leaving 9 bases between them. CDR1 and CDR2 (germline): SGDLS, YYNGEE. CDR3 region: CASSVGGIANYGYTF. CDR3 nucleotide sequence: TGTGCCAGCAGCGTAGGAGGGATCGCTAACTATGGCTACACCTTC.

The rearrangement links TRBV18 to TRBJ1-2, with D perhaps TRBD1 (6 bases). The CDR3 spans 17 residues. V was cut by 2 bases and J by 1 base, with 17 bases left in between. From germline, CDR1 is KGHSH and CDR2 LQKENI. This chain's CDR3 is CASSPIRGQEVNYGYTF. The CDR3 DNA is TGTGCCAGCTCACCAATCAGGGGACAAGAAGTTAACTATGGCTACACCTTC.

Turning to this clone: At one of its ends the junction is not consistent with the germline gene, which may arise from a read error. The rearrangement uses TRBV7-2 and TRBJ1-1; D is unclear. The CDR3 has 12 residues. The germline gives CDR1 SGHTA, CDR2 FQGNSA. CDR3 nucleotide sequence: TGTGCCAGCAGCCCGACGATACCCGGGATTAATTTT. Amino acids: CASSPTIPGINF.

This clone was observed a few times. The chain combines TRBV30 with TRBJ1-2; 8 bases are a match to TRBD1. The V segment lost 6 bases and the J segment 4 bases; nucleotides outside the gene matches: 4. The CDR3 extends over 12 amino acids. In germline, CDR1 is GTSNPN, CDR2 SVGIG (reference sequence). The DNA for the CDR3 is TGTGCCTGCCGTCAGGGGGCCTATGGCTACACCTTC. As protein: CACRQGAYGYTF.

The gene calls are TRBV25-1 and TRBJ2-2; tentatively, D is TRBD1 (6 bases). CDR3 length: 14 residues. V was trimmed by 4 bases and J by 5 bases, leaving 11 bases between them. Germline V gene data show CDR1 as MGHDK and CDR2 as SYGVNS. Written as DNA, the CDR3 is TGTGCCAGCAGTGGACAGGTTTTTACCGGGGAGCTGTTTTTT. As protein: CASSGQVFTGELFF.

The chain couples TRBV18 to TRBJ2-1; D is ambiguous. The CDR3 runs 14 residues. Germline CDR1 and CDR2: KGHSH and LQKENI. Trimming shortened V by 0 bases and J by 9 bases, and 12 bases separated the two germline ends. CDR3 nucleotides: TGTGCCAGCTCACCACCAGCGCCTTCTACTGAGCAGTTCTTC. Its translation: CASSPPAPSTEQFF.

This clone was counted a few times. V gene TRBV5-6 combines with J gene TRBJ1-1; D is unclear. Germline loops: CDR1 SGHDT, CDR2 YYEEEE. The CDR3 is made up of 16 amino acids. Trimming shortened V by 1 base and J by 3 bases, and 16 bases separated the two germline ends. In nucleotides, the CDR3 is TGTGCCAGCAGCTTGATAGTGCCCTCGGCGGACACTGAAGCTTTCTTT. It is translated as CASSLIVPSADTEAFF. The variable domain in full, completed from reference TRBV5-6 and TRBJ1-1, reads DAGVTQSPTHLIKTRGQQVTLRCSPKSGHDTVSWYQQALGQGPQFIFQYYEEEERQRGNFPDRFSGHQFPNYSSELNVNALLLGDSALYLCASSLIVPSADTEAFFGQGTRLTVV.

This sequence joins TRBV5-1 and TRBJ2-2; 7 bases are shared with TRBD1. With V trimmed by 4 bases and J by 5 bases, 5 bases remained unmatched. The germline V gene encodes CDR1 SGHRS and CDR2 YFSETQ. This CDR3 is built from 14 residues. The CDR3 DNA reads TGCGCCAGCAGCGAGGGGGCGTCGACCGGGGAGCTGTTTTTT. This encodes CASSEGASTGELFF.

The J gene is TRBJ2-6, the V gene TRBV19, with D perhaps TRBD1 (6 bases). The CDR3 is 16 residues long. With 0 bases removed from V and 4 bases from J, the gap between germline ends came to 10 bases. Germline loops: CDR1 LNHDA, CDR2 SQIVND (reference sequence). The CDR3 bases are TGTGCCAGTAGTATAGATCTGGGGGCCGGGGCCAACGTCCTGACTTTC. This translates into CASSIDLGAGANVLTF.

This sequence joins TRBV30 and TRBJ1-1; the D gene is possibly TRBD1 (6 bases). Germline CDR1 reads GTSNPN; CDR2 reads SVGIG (reference sequence). The V and J ends lost 0 bases and 2 bases respectively, with 10 bases between them. The length of the CDR3 is 14 residues. This chain's CDR3 is CAWSVWTANTEAFF. The CDR3 nucleotides are TGTGCCTGGAGTGTATGGACAGCAAACACTGAAGCTTTCTTT.

The CDR3 nucleotides are TGTGCAAGTCGATCAGGGAGTTTGCGGGGACAGGGTGTGCATGGCTACACCTTC. It specifies CASRSGSLRGQGVHGYTF. The rearrangement links TRBV12-2 to TRBJ1-2; TRBD1, the table's D call, was not compared with the DNA. TRBV12-2 is tagged as a pseudogene. CDR3 length equals 18 residues.

This clone has only one observation. V gene TRBV7-2 combines with J gene TRBJ2-7; D perhaps matches TRBD1 (5 bases). Trimming stripped 1 base from V and 3 bases from J, with 7 bases between. The CDR3 is 13 amino acids. Germline CDR1 reads SGHTA; CDR2 reads FQGNSA. This CDR3 reads CASSLETDYEQYF. The CDR3 DNA sequence: TGTGCCAGCAGCTTAGAGACAGACTACGAGCAGTACTTC. The full variable domain, completed using reference TRBV7-2 and TRBJ2-7, is GAGVSQSPSNKVTEKGKDVELRCDPISGHTALYWYRQSLGQGLEFLIYFQGNSAPDKSGLPSDRFSAERTGGSVSTLTIQRTQQEDSAVYLCASSLETDYEQYFGPGTRLTVT.

The J gene is TRBJ2-1, the V gene TRBV19; tentatively, D is TRBD2 (5 bases). The germline V and J ends were trimmed by 11 bases and 7 bases, with 12 bases remaining between them. CDR1 is LNHDA and CDR2 is SQIVND in the germline V gene (reference sequence). The CDR3 is 11 residues long. The CDR3 sequence is CAVNRGNEQFF. The CDR3 DNA reads TGTGCCGTTAACAGAGGGAATGAGCAGTTCTTC.

This clone was seen only a few times. The V call is TRBV28, the J call TRBJ1-1; D ambiguous. This CDR3 has 13 residues. V lost 8 bases to trimming and J lost 4 bases, with 14 bases between them. Germline V gene sequence: CDR1 MDHEN, CDR2 SYDVKM. The CDR3 sequence is CASGREGSTEAFF. The CDR3 DNA reads TGTGCCAGCGGTAGGGAAGGGAGCACTGAAGCTTTCTTT.

The CDR3 DNA reads as TGCAGCGTTGAAGAGGGCGGGGGGGCCCACGAGCAGTACTTC. Translated: CSVEEGGGAHEQYF. This chain joins TRBV29-1 and TRBJ2-7, with TRBD2 matching 9 bases. Germline values: CDR1 SQVTM, CDR2 ANQGSEA. The CDR3 covers 14 residues. Germline trimming cut 0 bases from V and 5 bases from J; bases unmatched to any gene: 5.

The rearrangement uses TRBV7-9 and TRBJ1-6; TRBD1 is a possible D gene (6 bases). The V gene lost 5 bases and the J gene lost 9 bases, with 23 bases spanning the gap. The V gene's germline CDR1 is SEHNR and CDR2 FQNEAQ (reference sequence). The CDR3 runs to 17 residues. The CDR3 protein is CASSPPGGPRGGSPLHF. The DNA for the CDR3 is TGTGCCAGCAGCCCACCCGGGGGGCCCAGGGGTGGTTCACCCCTCCACTTT.

The chain links TRBV10-3 to TRBJ2-7, with 7 bases lining up with TRBD1. Germline values: CDR1 ENHRY, CDR2 SYGVKD. This CDR3 comprises 15 residues. V gave up 3 bases and J gave up 3 bases; unmatched junction bases: 8. This CDR3 is CAISDPQTGNYEQYF. CDR3 DNA: TGTGCCATCAGTGACCCCCAGACAGGGAACTACGAGCAGTACTTC.

CDR3 sequence reads: CASSHFDKYNEQFF. The CDR3 DNA reads TGTGCCAGCAGCCATTTTGACAAATACAATGAGCAGTTCTTC. V gene TRBV14 combines with J gene TRBJ2-1, with unresolved D. The CDR3 totals 14 residues. Germline V gene data show CDR1 as SGHDN and CDR2 as FVKESK. V gave up 3 bases and J gave up 4 bases, with 10 bases separating them.

The chain recombines TRBV19 with TRBJ1-2; D uncertain. The length of the CDR3 is 17 residues. The V end lost 1 base, the J end lost 3 bases, and 18 bases lay between the germline ends. In germline, CDR1 is LNHDA, CDR2 SQIVND (reference sequence). The CDR3 reads CASSIAEALGRDYGYTF. The CDR3 coding sequence is TGTGCCAGTAGTATAGCGGAGGCGTTGGGCAGAGACTATGGCTACACCTTC.

The chain links TRBV24-1 to TRBJ1-4; D unresolved. Germline lookup yields CDR1 KGHDR and CDR2 SFDVKD. Trimming took 3 bases from V and 0 from J, leaving 7 bases between them. CDR3 length: 15 amino acids. DNA of the CDR3: TGTGCCACCAGTGATCCTACTTCAACTAATGAAAAACTGTTTTTT. Translation: CATSDPTSTNEKLFF.

The chain is built from TRBV29-1 and TRBJ2-7, with 11 nucleotides matching TRBD2. Per germline, CDR1 SQVTM and CDR2 ANQGSEA. The CDR3 is 14 amino acids. J was trimmed by 3 bases and V by 0 bases; bases with no gene match: 1. CDR3 loop: CSVEETSGGYEQYF. The DNA for the CDR3 is TGCAGCGTTGAAGAAACTAGCGGGGGCTACGAGCAGTACTTC.

The genes are TRBV4-1 and TRBJ1-5; D uncertain. Germline values: CDR1 MGHRA, CDR2 YSYEKL. CDR3 size: 15 residues. V was trimmed by 4 bases and J by 0 bases, leaving 10 bases between them. CDR3 loop: CASSPNRGSNQPQHF. In DNA form, the CDR3 reads TGCGCCAGCAGCCCGAATCGGGGTAGCAATCAGCCCCAGCATTTT.

The chain uses TRBV7-7 and TRBJ2-2, with D maybe TRBD1 (6 bases). This CDR3 comprises 16 residues. Trimming removed 1 base at V and 16 bases at J, with 25 bases between. Per the germline V gene, CDR1 is SSHAT and CDR2 is FNYEAQ (reference sequence). The CDR3 DNA is TGTGCCAGCAGCTTAGACCCCACAGGGACCCACCGGAACAGGTTTTTT. Protein product: CASSLDPTGTHRNRFF.

This chain uses TRBV6-2 or TRBV6-3 with TRBJ1-6; D perhaps matches TRBD1 (5 bases). CDR1 is MNHEY, CDR2 SVGEGT, per germline. This CDR3 contains 16 residues. The V gene lost 5 bases and the J gene lost 2 bases, with 13 bases spanning the gap. CDR3 DNA: TGTGCCAGCAGTAAGACAGAGGTTCCCTATAATTCACCCCTCCACTTT. Protein sequence: CASSKTEVPYNSPLHF.

This clone came up once. This chain joins TRBV7-6 and TRBJ1-3; the D gene is possibly TRBD1 (5 bases). V lost 1 base and J 6 bases, leaving 7 bases between the germline ends. The CDR3 is 13 residues long. Germline assignment: CDR1 SGHVS and CDR2 FNYEAQ. The CDR3 DNA follows: TGTGCCAGCAGCTTAGACAGGTCAAACACCATATATTTT. This codes for CASSLDRSNTIYF.

This sequence joins TRBV7-8 and TRBJ2-3, with 9 nucleotides matching TRBD2. This CDR3 has 19 residues. CDR1 is SGHVS and CDR2 is FQNEAQ in the germline V gene. The ends lost 4 bases at V and 2 bases at J; junction bases unmatched: 16. The CDR3 DNA reads TGTGCCAGCAGCTCCGACCTCCTTTTTAGCGGGGGAAACACAGATACGCAGTATTTT. Translation: CASSSDLLFSGGNTDTQYF.

The CDR3 sequence is CASSPGAGNSYNEQFF. CDR3 DNA: TGCGCCAGCAGCCCCGGAGCAGGGAACTCCTACAATGAGCAGTTCTTC. The V and J genes are TRBV5-1 and TRBJ2-1; a weak D match, TRBD1 (5 bases). Germline CDR1 and CDR2: SGHRS and YFSETQ. The length of the CDR3 is 16 residues. The germline V and J ends were trimmed by 4 bases and 0 bases, with 14 bases remaining between them.

The rearrangement links TRBV5-6 to TRBJ1-5; unclear D gene. Germline assignment: CDR1 SGHDT and CDR2 YYEEEE. Trimming took 1 base from V and 0 from J, leaving 14 bases between them. The CDR3 is 17 amino acids. The CDR3 loop reads CASSLWLGLSSNQPQHF. CDR3 nucleotides: TGTGCCAGCAGCTTGTGGCTTGGGCTGTCTAGCAATCAGCCCCAGCATTTT.